Listed here are 25 T cell receptor beta chains from one sample, sequenced in a study of T cell repertoires in cytomegalovirus infection. Which antigens these TCRs recognize remains unknown. One entry per CDR3 protein results from TCRdb running MiXCR on the reads. The data show about 890,000 distinct CDR3 sequences, less than 40% seen once. Sequencing was performed on cultured CD8+ T cells from PBMCs, taken from culture after CMV antigen stimulation. Receptor source: a human donor in good health (CMV status not recorded). Some clones in this sample may be carry-over from other donors' samples.

This chain uses TRBV5-6 with TRBJ1-1; 7 nucleotides align to TRBD1. Germline trimming cut 4 bases from V and 8 bases from J; bases unmatched to any gene: 8. CDR3 size: 13 residues. From germline, CDR1 is SGHDT and CDR2 YYEEEE. The DNA for the CDR3 is TGTGCCAGCAGCCTCCGGGACAGTCAAGAAGCTTTCTTT. Its protein is CASSLRDSQEAFF.

The sample holds many counts of this clonotype. The V and J genes are TRBV7-6 and TRBJ1-1; perhaps TRBD1 as D (5 bases). The CDR3 sequence is 14 residues long. V dropped 1 base and J dropped 3 bases, with 9 bases sitting between them. CDR1 and CDR2 from the germline V gene are SGHVS and FNYEAQ. This CDR3 reads CASSLGRDHTEAFF. CDR3 coding DNA: TGTGCCAGCAGCTTAGGCCGGGACCACACTGAAGCTTTCTTT.

The rearrangement uses TRBV19 and TRBJ1-5; D not resolved. The ends were cut back, 6 bases at V and 10 bases at J, with 19 bases in the middle. There are 14 residues in the CDR3. CDR1 is LNHDA and CDR2 is SQIVND in the germline V gene (reference sequence). The CDR3 coding sequence is TGTGCCAGTAGCCCTCCCCGGATTTTGGATCCCCAGCATTTT. This sequence encodes CASSPPRILDPQHF.

This clonotype has more than one count but fewer than ten. V and J are TRBV6-1 and TRBJ1-5; no definite D call. This CDR3 has 15 amino acids. Germline loops: CDR1 MNHNS, CDR2 SASEGT. V was clipped by 3 bases and J by 9 bases, with 18 bases between them. CDR3 region: CASSEDDGGSWPQHF. The CDR3 DNA reads as TGTGCCAGCAGTGAGGACGACGGAGGGTCGTGGCCCCAGCATTTT.

This chain joins TRBV6-5 and TRBJ2-1, with unresolved D. CDR1 and CDR2 (germline): MNHEY, SVGAGI. The V gene lost 0 bases and the J gene lost 0 bases, with 6 bases spanning the gap. CDR3 length: 15 amino acids. The CDR3 sequence is CASSYSQSSYNEQFF. In DNA form, the CDR3 reads TGTGCCAGCAGTTACTCCCAGAGCTCCTACAATGAGCAGTTCTTC.

CDR3 in DNA: TGTGCCACCAGTTGGTTTGCAGTCGCTGGGGCTGAAGCTTTCTTT. Protein product: CATSWFAVAGAEAFF. J is TRBJ1-1 and V is TRBV15; D remains ambiguous. This CDR3 has 15 amino acids. CDR1 LNHNV and CDR2 YYDKDF come from the germline V gene (reference sequence). V lost 6 bases, J lost 6 bases, and 20 bases lay in between.

This clonotype was observed at least ten times. V gene TRBV6-1 combines with J gene TRBJ2-7; 8 nucleotides align to TRBD1. The CDR3 sequence is 12 residues long. After removal of 5 bases from V and 6 bases from J, the junction contained 3 bases not matched to a gene. Germline V gene data show CDR1 as MNHNS and CDR2 as SASEGT. The CDR3 spells CASSPDRVEQYF. The CDR3 region has the DNA TGTGCCAGCAGTCCGGACAGGGTCGAGCAGTACTTC.

The chain joins TRBV27 to TRBJ1-6; TRBD1 agrees at 9 bases. This CDR3 region has 17 residues. V dropped 2 bases and J dropped 11; count of bases not matched to a gene: 13. Germline assignment: CDR1 MNHEY and CDR2 SMNVEV (reference sequence). In DNA, the CDR3 is TGTGCCAGCAGTTTAACAAGACGACAGGGGGGAAGGACACCCCTCCACTTT. Its translation is CASSLTRRQGGRTPLHF.

A few counts support this clonotype. V gene TRBV3-1 combines with J gene TRBJ2-3; 9 nucleotides agree with TRBD2. V lost 0 bases, J lost 4 bases, and 2 bases stayed unmatched. From germline, CDR1 is LGHDT and CDR2 YNNKEL (reference sequence). The CDR3 is 15 amino acids. CDR3 nucleotides: TGTGCCAGCAGCCAAGAGGGACTAGCTCCAGATACGCAGTATTTT. Translating it yields CASSQEGLAPDTQYF.

This clonotype has more than one count but fewer than ten. The rearrangement uses TRBV10-3 and TRBJ1-2; 9 nucleotides agree with TRBD1. From germline, CDR1 is ENHRY and CDR2 SYGVKD. Trimming at V came to 6 bases and at J to 4 bases, leaving 9 bases not matched to a gene. The CDR3 loop spans 15 amino acids. The CDR3 loop reads CAIRGTGITSYGYTF. In nucleotides, the CDR3 is TGTGCCATCAGGGGGACAGGGATAACATCCTATGGCTACACCTTC.

Only a few counts were recorded for this clonotype. This chain uses TRBV27 with TRBJ2-1; D unclear. The CDR3 is 11 amino acids. V was cut by 4 bases and J by 14 bases, with 12 bases left in between. Germline V gene sequence: CDR1 MNHEY, CDR2 SMNVEV (reference sequence). This CDR3 reads CASSSPGQEFF. The DNA for the CDR3 is TGTGCCAGCAGTTCGCCGGGCCAGGAGTTCTTC.

CDR3 DNA: TGTGCCAGCAGGGCCGGGCATCCCTCTAACTATGGCTACACCTTC. As protein: CASRAGHPSNYGYTF. J is TRBJ1-2 and V is TRBV7-9; D uncertain. Trimming took off 6 bases at V and 0 bases at J, with 14 bases between the two ends. Looked up from germline, CDR1 is SEHNR and CDR2 is FQNEAQ (reference sequence). The CDR3 has 15 residues.

This clonotype was observed a handful of times. The rearrangement links TRBV12-3 or TRBV12-4 to TRBJ1-2; no reliable D call. V was shortened by 3 bases and J by 4 bases, with 9 bases between the two germline ends. The CDR3 totals 13 residues. The CDR3 region is CASSLADFYGYTF. Here the CDR3 DNA reads TGTGCCAGCAGTTTGGCAGACTTCTATGGCTACACCTTC.

The V and J genes are TRBV5-4 and TRBJ1-5; TRBD1 is a possible D gene (5 bases). From germline, CDR1 is SGHNT and CDR2 YYREEE (reference sequence). CDR3 length: 18 residues. V was pared by 1 base and J by 0 bases, with 17 bases between. The CDR3 loop reads CASSLFWDPDNSNQPQHF. CDR3 DNA: TGTGCCAGCAGCTTGTTTTGGGACCCAGACAATAGCAATCAGCCCCAGCATTTT.

The V and J genes are TRBV7-9 and TRBJ2-7; no reliable D call. The CDR3 has 15 amino acids. With 4 bases removed from V and 4 bases from J, the gap between germline ends came to 17 bases. The germline CDR1 and CDR2 sequences are SEHNR and FQNEAQ (reference sequence). This chain's CDR3 is CASSSDFTSPYEQYV. For the CDR3, the DNA is TGTGCCAGCAGCTCAGACTTCACATCTCCGTACGAGCAGTACGTC.

The V and J genes are TRBV5-6 and TRBJ2-1; 8 bases map to TRBD2. Losses at the gene ends were 2 bases for V and 6 bases for J; bases not matched to a gene: 1. The CDR3 has 13 residues. Germline CDR1 is SGHDT and CDR2 is YYEEEE. For the CDR3, the DNA is TGTGCCAGCAGCTTTAGCGGGGTCAATGAGCAGTTCTTC. Translated: CASSFSGVNEQFF.

This clonotype occurred a few times. This rearrangement joins TRBV7-9 to TRBJ1-2; TRBD1 matches 10 bases. Germline CDR1 reads SEHNR; CDR2 reads FQNEAQ (reference sequence). The CDR3 has 15 residues. Trimming cost V 0 bases and J 4 bases; bases outside gene matches: 2. CDR3 region: CASSLATGGVYGYTF. CDR3 coding DNA: TGTGCCAGCAGCTTAGCGACAGGGGGCGTCTATGGCTACACCTTC.

The chain employs TRBV19 and TRBJ2-7; D uncertain. V lost 3 bases and J 6 bases, leaving 12 bases between the germline ends. Germline V gives CDR1 LNHDA, CDR2 SQIVND (reference sequence). This CDR3 contains 13 residues. The CDR3 loop is CASSIARFREQYF. Written as DNA, the CDR3 is TGTGCCAGTAGTATCGCACGCTTCCGCGAGCAGTACTTC.

This clonotype was recorded a few times. The rearrangement links TRBV4-1 to TRBJ2-3; no definite D call. The V gene's germline CDR1 is MGHRA and CDR2 YSYEKL. With 1 base removed from V and 4 bases from J, the gap between germline ends came to 18 bases. The CDR3 spans 17 residues. CDR3 DNA sequence: TGCGCCAGCAGCCAAGGTCGGTCTGGGGTAGGATCAGATACGCAGTATTTT. Translated, it gives CASSQGRSGVGSDTQYF.

The chain uses TRBV4-1 and TRBJ2-4; D is uncertain. Trimming took 2 bases from V and 8 from J, leaving 10 bases between them. Germline V gene data show CDR1 as MGHRA and CDR2 as YSYEKL. The CDR3 sequence is 13 residues long. The CDR3 protein is CASSQKSLDIQYF. CDR3 in DNA: TGCGCCAGCAGCCAAAAGAGTCTGGACATTCAGTACTTC.

This clonotype occurred a few times. V and J are TRBV2 and TRBJ2-2; TRBD2 might be the D (6 bases). The CDR3 runs 17 residues. CDR1 is SNHLY and CDR2 is FYNNEI in the germline V gene. With 0 bases removed from V and 7 bases from J, the gap between germline ends came to 18 bases. For the CDR3, the DNA is TGTGCCAGCAGTGAAGCGAATAGGCGGGGAAAAGGCGGGGAGCTGTTTTTT. Its translation: CASSEANRRGKGGELFF.

This rearrangement joins TRBV27 to TRBJ2-1, with 10 bases fitting TRBD2. Looked up from germline, CDR1 is MNHEY and CDR2 is SMNVEV (reference sequence). The CDR3 is made up of 15 amino acids. J was trimmed by 3 bases and V by 5 bases; bases with no gene match: 4. DNA of the CDR3: TGTGCCAGCAGTATCAAGCGGGGGGGCTACAATGAGCAGTTCTTC. Translated: CASSIKRGGYNEQFF.

V and J are TRBV12-5 and TRBJ1-5; the D gene is possibly TRBD1 (5 bases). The V end was cut by 6 bases, the J end by 7 bases, with 16 bases between. This CDR3 is built from 14 residues. CDR1 is LGHNT, CDR2 FRNRAP, per germline. The DNA for the CDR3 is TGTGCTAGTGGCCAAGGGGCTGTCCCCCAGCCCCAGCATTTT. Its translation is CASGQGAVPQPQHF.

This clonotype was seen repeatedly, ten times or more. The DNA for the CDR3 is TGTGCCAGCAGTCACATCAGGGGGGCAGAAGCGCGGCTTTACACTGAAGCTTTCTTT. Protein: CASSHIRGAEARLYTEAFF. The V call is TRBV6-2 or TRBV6-3, the J call TRBJ1-1; the match to TRBD1 covers 7 bases. The V segment lost 5 bases and the J segment 3 bases; nucleotides outside the gene matches: 21. Germline CDR1 MNHEY, CDR2 SVGEGT. CDR3 length equals 19 residues.

This chain joins TRBV5-4 and TRBJ2-2, with 12 positions matching TRBD2. This CDR3 comprises 16 residues. Germline V gives CDR1 SGHNT, CDR2 YYREEE (reference sequence). Trimming cost V 0 bases and J 7 bases; bases outside gene matches: 4. For the CDR3, the DNA is TGTGCCAGCAGCTTGGCGACTAGCGGGGGCATCGGGGAGCTGTTTTTT. This encodes CASSLATSGGIGELFF.